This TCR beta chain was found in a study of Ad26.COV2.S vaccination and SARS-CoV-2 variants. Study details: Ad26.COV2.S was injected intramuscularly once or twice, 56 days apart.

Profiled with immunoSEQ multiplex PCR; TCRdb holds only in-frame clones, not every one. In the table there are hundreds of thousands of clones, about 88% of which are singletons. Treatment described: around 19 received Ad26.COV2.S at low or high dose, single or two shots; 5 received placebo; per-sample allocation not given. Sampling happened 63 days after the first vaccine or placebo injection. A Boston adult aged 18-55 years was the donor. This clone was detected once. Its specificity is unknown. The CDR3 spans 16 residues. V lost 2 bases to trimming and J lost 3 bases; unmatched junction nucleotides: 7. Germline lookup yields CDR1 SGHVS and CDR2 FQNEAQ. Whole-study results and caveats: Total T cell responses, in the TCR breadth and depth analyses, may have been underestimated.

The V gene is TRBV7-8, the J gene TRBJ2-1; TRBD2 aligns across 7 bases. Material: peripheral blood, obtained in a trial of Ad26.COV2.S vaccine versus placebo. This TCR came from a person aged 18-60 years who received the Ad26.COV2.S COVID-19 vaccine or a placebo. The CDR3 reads CASSLTPGLDYNEQFF. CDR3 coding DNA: TGTGCCAGCAGCTTAACCCCCGGACTAGACTACAATGAGCAGTTCTTC.